This T cell receptor (beta chain) comes out of a study of OX40 agonist ivuxolimab in advanced cancers. Overall study context: Patients took ivuxolimab, an agonistic anti-OX40 (CD134) antibody. The study reported partial responses in three patients: one hepatocellular carcinoma, two cutaneous melanoma. Study results and caveats: Antigens targeted by the expanded peripheral T cells were not determined.

As for this clone: Its specificity is unknown.

Per the germline V gene, CDR1 is SNHLY and CDR2 is FYNNEI. Trimming took 6 bases from V and 1 from J, leaving 15 bases between them. CDR3 size: 15 residues. The assay was immunoSEQ multiplex PCR, and TCRdb's table has in-frame clones only and misses some. The sample lists approximately 70,000 clones, 87% occurring once. The V gene is TRBV2, the J gene TRBJ1-1; D possibly corresponds to TRBD1 (5 bases). This clonotype was sampled from an adult with an advanced solid tumor such as melanoma, head and neck, liver or kidney cancer. The sequences come from CD4+ or CD8+ T cells sorted from blood, collected in a trial of the OX40 agonist ivuxolimab. The CDR3 loop reads CASRPRQLSNTEAFF. As DNA, the CDR3 is TGTGCCAGCAGACCCAGACAGTTATCGAACACTGAAGCTTTCTTT.